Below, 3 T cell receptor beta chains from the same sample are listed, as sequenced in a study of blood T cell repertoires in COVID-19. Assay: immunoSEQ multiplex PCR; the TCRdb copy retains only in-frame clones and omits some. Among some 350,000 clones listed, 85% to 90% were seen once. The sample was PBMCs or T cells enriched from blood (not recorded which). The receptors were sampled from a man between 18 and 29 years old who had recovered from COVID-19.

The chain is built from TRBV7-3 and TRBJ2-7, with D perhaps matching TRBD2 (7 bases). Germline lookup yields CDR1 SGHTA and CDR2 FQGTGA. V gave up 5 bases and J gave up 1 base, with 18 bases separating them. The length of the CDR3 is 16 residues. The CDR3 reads CASSHGGGGLSYEQYF. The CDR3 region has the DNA TGTGCCAGCAGCCACGGCGGGGGCGGTTTATCCTACGAGCAGTACTTC. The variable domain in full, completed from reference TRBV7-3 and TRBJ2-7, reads GAGVSQTPSNKVTEKGKYVELRCDPISGHTALYWYRQSLGQGPEFLIYFQGTGAADDSGLPNDRFFAVRPEGSVSTLKIQRTERGDSAVYLCASSHGGGGLSYEQYFGPGTRLTVT.

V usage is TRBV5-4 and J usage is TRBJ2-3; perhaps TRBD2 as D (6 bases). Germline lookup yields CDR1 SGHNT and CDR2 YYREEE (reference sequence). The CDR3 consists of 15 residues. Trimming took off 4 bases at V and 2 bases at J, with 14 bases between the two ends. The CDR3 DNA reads TGTGCCAGCAGCCGCGCACTAGCCGACACAGATACGCAGTATTTT. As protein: CASSRALADTDTQYF.

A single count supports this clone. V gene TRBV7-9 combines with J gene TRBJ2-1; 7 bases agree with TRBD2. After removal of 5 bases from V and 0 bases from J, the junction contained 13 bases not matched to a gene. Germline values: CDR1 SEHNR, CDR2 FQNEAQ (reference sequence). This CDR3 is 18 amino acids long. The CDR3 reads CASSPLGRAVSSYNEQFF. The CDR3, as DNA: TGTGCCAGCAGCCCCCTAGGGAGGGCCGTAAGCTCCTACAATGAGCAGTTCTTC.